The source of this T cell receptor beta chain is a study of T cell responses to AZD1222 COVID-19 vaccine (dated by TCRdb to 2020 to 2023). As for the study more broadly: AZD1222 recipients with second doses at about 4 weeks or about 12 weeks were pooled, because spike-specific TCR depth and breadth did not differ between schedules. A total of about 240 trial participants underwent TCR sequencing, of whom around 200 received two doses of AZD1222 and about 25 received two doses of the MenACWY control vaccine. Enrollment into the trials was organized by age into subgroups of 18-55, 56-69 and 70-plus years, and those subgroups contained about 160, 30 and 59 TCR-sequenced participants, respectively.

The CDR3 regions of human TCRbeta chains were analyzed by immunosequencing. Per the source publication's procedure: Repertoire TCRs were matched against a reference library of SARS-CoV-2-specific TCRs generated with the MIRA antigen-specificity platform. Breadth was defined as the fraction of unique TCRs that were SARS-CoV-2-associated. Depth was defined as the fraction of total T cells that were SARS-CoV-2-associated. Using the MIRA data, each spike-specific TCR was assigned both to the spike region to which the TCR was reactive and to a CD4 or CD8 class. Log10-transformed breadth and depth values were compared by one-way ANOVA with Sidak's multiple comparisons tests. The table was pulled from immuneACCESS by TCRdb, which kept in-frame rearrangements only. Such tables lose some clones; where checked, under half of the loss comes from unresolved V genes, and the rest has no known cause. That table furnishes V, J and clone size, whereas the DNA furnished D and trimming. The sample records approximately 120,000 clones, 87% of which are singletons. The ten largest clones take up about 9.4% of the sample.

The label giving this sample's time point can be read as: baseline before first vaccination. Vaccinee samples came from UK trials COV001 and COV002, including a single-blind randomized controlled phase 2/3 trial of AZD1222 (ChAdOx1 nCoV-19) in healthy adults. For TCRbeta chain sequencing, PBMC samples from trial participants were taken at day 0 and at day 28 after the second dose. This clone has only one observation. It lacks a known antigen. Within one base of it there is no much larger clone, and no base qualities were kept. Findings and caveats that apply to the study as a whole: Participants were mostly white British, with more females than males. The authors suggested clonal diversity may have been underestimated. Because no samples from the day 14 peak response were available, repertoires could be characterized only after the peak T cell response. Conclusions about previously exposed vaccinees are limited because only five to seven AZD1222 recipients were SARS-CoV-2 seropositive at baseline. Epitopes outside the regions mutated in the B.1.351 and B.1.1.7 variants were reportedly recognized by nearly half of the unique spike-specific TCRs. Vaccine-associated CD4 TCRs spanned the whole spike protein, with dominant responses in regions 160-218 and 743-854. After two AZD1222 doses, spike-specific TCR breadth and depth were significantly higher than at day 0 and than in MenACWY recipients. The 56-69-year group was small, and its depth increase did not reach significance, likely because of low power.

The TCR was taken from an adult in good health. The specimen was peripheral blood, collected on day 0 of AZD1222 vaccination.

The CDR3 region has the sequence CASSQDITGEQYF. The base sequence is TGTGCCAGCAGCCAAGATATCACAGGCGAGCAGTACTTC. The chain couples TRBV3-1 (or the pseudogene TRBV3-2) to TRBJ2-7, with a weak D call of TRBD1 (5 bases match). The CDR3 contains 13 residues, cysteine and phenylalanine counted. Solely the CDR3 DNA is kept, with 39 bases framed from the first base. V is pared back by 0 bases and J by 6 bases, with 9 bases lying between the germline termini. The germline V gene (reference sequence) supplies CDR1 LGHDT and CDR2 YNNKEL.